This TCR beta chain was captured by sequencing in a study of tumor and adjacent non-tumor tissue in lung cancer. The library came from three nested PCR rounds adapted from ARM-PCR protocols. MiXCR, run by TCRdb on the multiplex PCR reads, gives a single entry per CDR3 protein. Of about 110,000 distinct CDR3 sequences in the sample, about 65% were seen once. RNA was extracted from bulk tissue without any cell sorting. More than 3 cm separated this lung sample from the edge of the tumor. Concerning this clonotype: Antigen unknown. One end of the junction varies from germline; a read error may be responsible.

The germline CDR1 and CDR2 sequences are SGHAT and FQNNGV. The CDR3 length is 18 residues. Overall study results and limits: Compared with tumor, normal lung showed significantly lower TCR diversity.

The sequenced sample consisted of distant non-tumor lung tissue. The chain has TRBV11-2 and TRBJ2-2; TRBD2 matches at 8 bases. This receptor was identified in a man aged 60 to 75 with non-small cell lung cancer. The CDR3 DNA follows: TGTGCCAGCAGCTCGGGACTAGTGGGAGCGACGGACACCGGGGAGTTGTTTTTT. Translation: CASSSGLVGATDTGELFF. The full variable domain, with the rest looked up from reference TRBV11-2 and TRBJ2-2, is EAGVAQSPRYKIIEKRQSVAFWCNPISGHATLYWYQQILGQGPKLLIQFQNNGVVDDSQLPKDRFSAERLKGVDSTLKIQPAKLEDSAVYLCASSSGLVGATDTGELFFGEGSRLTVL.